This T cell receptor (beta chain) was sequenced in a study of cytomegalovirus exposure and HLA in healthy donors (dated by TCRdb to 2017 to 2019). Background on the whole study: According to an earlier analysis of 587 of the donors, 200 million or so T cells yielded 117 million unique TCR beta sequences and approximately 300 Gb of sequence data. An early release that covered about 640 HLA-typed donors contained approximately 320 gigabases of sequencing data and roughly 84 million unique TCR sequences. Among the approximately 400 genotyped donors, about 83% belonged to the genetic ancestry cluster associated with self-reported Caucasian donors. The study was designed to test whether signatures of past pathogen exposure could be identified by cataloging public T cell receptors. The T cell repertoires of under 750 subjects were profiled by immunosequencing and related to cytomegalovirus serostatus. A separate validation cohort of about 110 different subjects was used in addition to the approximately 610-subject first cohort. To predict cytomegalovirus infection status, the study brought together high-throughput TCR immunosequencing, statistical association of individual TCRs with disease status, and machine learning. A later analysis re-examined previously published TCR beta repertoires from several hundred donors and added high-resolution HLA genotyping to investigate patterns of TCR occurrence. In the later analysis, no new phenotypic data were used to find candidate immune exposures; instead, reliance was placed on TCR beta sequences and their occurrence across donors. To decide whether each TCR beta V gene segment behaved as functional or pseudogenic, an earlier analysis of nearly 600 of the donors relied on high-throughput TCR beta sequencing. Donor age, sex, ethnicity and CMV serostatus were compiled alongside the repertoire data. In a later genetic analysis, genome-wide SNP genotypes for 398 of the 666 donors were used, and that subset was treated as a discovery cohort. All discovery cohort repertoires had been generated using a single sequencing platform. HLA typing covered class I and class II loci at four-digit resolution. Typing coverage varied by locus: 629-630 donors for A, B, C, DRB1 and DQB1; roughly 510 for DQA1; around 610 for DPA1; under 490 for DPB1. Four or five DR-DQ haplotypes were handled as single units for association and clustering, since linkage in the cohort was strong. Among around 400 genotyped donors of the cohort, an average of roughly 230,000 unique TCR beta nucleotide sequences was sequenced per donor, of which about 19% were non-productive. What the work shows at the level of the full study, not this receptor alone: According to a later analysis, TCR association rates differed among HLA loci, with DRB1 alleles showing the most associated TCRs and HLA-C alleles showing the fewest. A group of highly shared sequence variants was considered likely to be a technical artifact of the sequencing pipeline. Because some donors lacked HLA typing at each locus, the association tests relied only on the typed subset. Immune exposure information for the cohort was limited to CMV serostatus. Linkage disequilibrium might explain the correlated functional status among segregating V segments, but an unknown experimental factor could not be ruled out. Because counts were too low, roughly 16 rarely observed V segments, including chromosome 9 orphons, were excluded from the earlier analysis of several hundred of the donors. The presence/absence analyses assumed that sequencing depth was roughly uniform across donors, and that assumption may not be true. In a later genetic analysis, a missense DCLRE1C variant was associated with V-gene and J-gene trimming of TCR beta chains, and the association was replicated in an independent cohort. According to a later analysis, most CMV-associated TCR beta chains appeared to be HLA-restricted, and the HLA associations seemed to be driven largely by CMV exposure. In the study, 150 to 200 TCR beta chains were listed as associated with cytomegalovirus. The classifier was reported to diagnose cytomegalovirus status with high specificity and sensitivity in both the original and validation cohorts. A further reported finding was that TCR beta sequences accurately predicted the HLA-A and HLA-B alleles for most subjects in the first cohort. When HLA alleles, especially DR and DQ, strongly co-occurred, attributing TCR associations to individual alleles was difficult. A later analysis reported that several top co-occurrence clusters appeared linked to parvovirus B19, influenza, CMV and Epstein-Barr virus. An earlier analysis of approximately 530 of the donors showed that most TCR beta V segments appeared in productive rearrangements either about 90% or about 30% of the time, which broadly matched IMGT annotations. Compared with equally common non-associated chains, HLA-associated TCR beta chains in a later analysis were more clonally expanded and had lower generation probabilities. Most TCR sequences were seen in very few donors, while some public TCRs were found in many individuals. A later genetic analysis reported fewer N-insertions in productive TCRs among donors in an Asian-associated ancestry cluster than the roughly 620-donor mean. Some IMGT-functional V segments, including TRBV6-2 and TRBV6-3, could not be distinguished by the 87-base-pair reads and were therefore excluded. At a false discovery rate of 0.05, a later analysis linked about 17,000 TCR beta sequences to specific HLA alleles. The authors suggested that the approach could potentially be extended to other disease states and immunological phenotypes. Three of the identified cytomegalovirus-associated TCR beta chains were confirmed in vitro to be specific for cytomegalovirus antigens. The cohort was sequenced for TCR beta chains only, and without alpha or paired-chain data the features that could be detected were limited.

Remarks on this clone: Its recognized antigen is unknown. Nothing much larger sits one base from this clone, and base qualities are not available.

Library preparation was by the immunoSEQ multiplex PCR assay. For the multiplex PCR, a mixture combining 60 forward primers for TCR Vbeta segments and 13 reverse primers for TCR Jbeta segments was used. The CDR3 region of rearranged TCR beta genes was amplified from genomic DNA by a multiplex PCR assay. The Illumina HiSeq System was used to sequence the amplified TCR beta libraries as 87-base-pair reads. The source study handled its data this way. A later analysis tallied about 77 million unique TCR beta chains across the 666 repertoires, and about 10 million of those chains were shared by two or more donors. A nearest-neighbor algorithm error-corrected the raw reads and collapsed the reads into unique sequences, merging closely related sequences to remove PCR and sequencing errors. CDR3 sequences were aligned to IMGT reference sequences to assign V, D and J gene segments. Each retained sequence needed at least a six-nucleotide match to both a V gene segment and a J gene segment. Rearrangements were classified as productive when the CDR3 lacked stop codons and remained in frame with V and J, and all other rearrangements were classified as non-productive. Following IMGT convention, CDR3 was defined as the stretch from the second conserved V-encoded cysteine to the conserved J-encoded phenylalanine. Sequences without an unambiguous match to a single V gene segment were excluded from the earlier analysis of approximately 560 of the donors. In an earlier analysis of some 590 of the donors, V segments were called functional above 56.7% productive rearrangements and were called segregating when the between-donor standard deviation exceeded 5%. A statistical classification framework was built to diagnose cytomegalovirus status from the catalog of TCR beta chain sequences. In a later analysis, TCR nucleotide sequences were compared against IMGT/GENE-DB human TR gene sequences so that V and J genes could be assigned. In a later analysis, CDR3 sequences and most-parsimonious VDJ recombination scenarios were assigned using the TCRdist pipeline. In a later analysis, every TCR beta chain was defined by the combination of its CDR3 amino acid sequence and its V-gene family, and reads without a unique V-gene family were dropped. To address suspected cross-contamination and a sequencing artifact, a later analysis removed over 500 highly shared, low-generation-probability nucleotide sequences. A later analysis calculated a clonal expansion index for each public chain from normalized within-repertoire ranks of inferred template counts. A later analysis computed generation probabilities with a VDJ recombination model fitted to out-of-frame rearrangements, and checked the results against IGoR. In a later analysis, TCR-TCR, TCR-HLA and TCR-CMV co-occurrence was scored with hypergeometric tests, and a repertoire-size bias correction was applied to TCR pairs. In a later analysis, false discovery rates were estimated by permuting HLA or CMV assignments 20 times. A later analysis grouped co-occurring TCRs with DBSCAN, adding TCRdist sequence similarity when clustering within HLA-allele-positive subsets. Repertoires with fewer than 30,000 or more than 120,000 public chains were left out of co-occurrence clustering, as were about five repertoires with anomalous nucleotide sharing. Imported from immuneACCESS, the table was reduced by TCRdb to in-frame sequences with V and J called. These copies leave out some clones; in studies compared against another copy, an unresolved V gene accounts for under half, and the cause of the remainder is not known. V and J calls plus clone size are reproduced from that table; the DNA served to infer D and trimming. This sample gives approximately 170,000 clones in total; approximately 80% of them show up just once. Together, the top ten hold 1.2% of the sample.

After removal of 1 base from V and 10 bases from J, the junction retains 7 bases not matched to a gene. The CDR3 sequence holds 15 residues, the cysteine and phenylalanine included. The retained sequence is limited to the CDR3, 45 bases, with the frame set at the first base. The germline V gene sets CDR1 to SGHTA and CDR2 to FQGNSA. The cohort consisted of 666 healthy bone marrow donors. At the time of sampling, every cohort member was nominally healthy, though immune exposures that went unrecorded were likely present. The donor tested CMV seronegative, placing the donor among the 300 to 450 seronegative members of the cohort. A peripheral blood sample was provided by each donor, and peripheral blood mononuclear cells were used for TCR beta sequencing. Genomic DNA was extracted from the blood cell samples with the Qiagen DNeasy Blood Extraction Kit.

Sample: PBMCs. The chain uses TRBV7-2 and TRBJ2-1; 10 central bases correspond to TRBD1. This TCR came from a boy aged 2 to 10 in good health and CMV-seronegative. CDR3 region: CASSLEGTGVREQFF. DNA sequence: TGTGCCAGCAGCTTAGAGGGGACAGGGGTGAGAGAGCAGTTCTTC. Joined to the reference TRBV7-2 and TRBJ2-1 proteins, this CDR3 gives the full variable domain: GAGVSQSPSNKVTEKGKDVELRCDPISGHTALYWYRQSLGQGLEFLIYFQGNSAPDKSGLPSDRFSAERTGGSVSTLTIQRTQQEDSAVYLCASSLEGTGVREQFFGPGTRLTVL.